This T cell receptor beta chain was sequenced during a study of cytomegalovirus exposure and HLA in healthy donors. From germline, CDR1 is SGHRS and CDR2 YFSETQ. The CDR3 sequence is 15 residues long. V was pared by 5 bases and J by 4 bases, with 15 bases between. This clone was observed a few times. What it recognizes is unknown. Study outcomes and limitations: TCR association rates varied by HLA locus in a later analysis, with DRB1 highest and HLA-C lowest.

The study ran its PCR with 60 Vbeta and 13 Jbeta primers. Method: immunoSEQ multiplex PCR; TCRdb's copy keeps in-frame clones and lacks some. The sample holds tens of thousands of clones, 75% seen once. The specimen sequenced was PBMCs. The genes are TRBV5-1 and TRBJ1-4; D possibly corresponds to TRBD1 (6 bases). This clonotype originated in a middle-aged man in good health and CMV-seronegative. CDR3: CASRDQGQLNEKLFF. The CDR3 coding sequence is TGCGCCAGCAGGGACCAAGGACAGCTTAATGAAAAACTGTTTTTT.